These T cell receptor beta chains were read from a single sample in a study of T cell responses to AZD1222 COVID-19 vaccine. Only in-frame clones appear in the TCRdb table, and some are missing; sequencing was by immunoSEQ multiplex PCR. This table has 150,000 to 160,000 clones, more than 75% appearing once. Sequencing was performed on peripheral blood, taken 28 days after the second AZD1222 dose. The receptors shown here come from an adult who received the AZD1222 COVID-19 vaccine. Both conserved end residues are part of each CDR3. Each record gives: J gene, CDR3 length, V gene, clone size, CDR3 protein. Size is stated for part of the rows, as once, few or many counts, or as a class when the clone is expanded.

j_call: TRBJ1-5
cdr3_length: 14
v_call: TRBV5-1
clone_size: NA
cdr3_aa: CASSLQGLDQPQHF

j_call: TRBJ2-7
cdr3_length: 15
v_call: TRBV5-4
clone_size: NA
cdr3_aa: CASRDSRAGEYEQYF

j_call: TRBJ2-7
cdr3_length: 13
v_call: TRBV18
clone_size: NA
cdr3_aa: CASSPRDKYEQYF

j_call: TRBJ2-2
cdr3_length: 14
v_call: TRBV4-2
clone_size: NA
cdr3_aa: CASSQGQGNGELFF

j_call: TRBJ2-7
cdr3_length: 16
v_call: TRBV11-2
clone_size: NA
cdr3_aa: CASSSMTGTGSYEQYF

j_call: TRBJ1-2
cdr3_length: 16
v_call: TRBV29-1
clone_size: NA
cdr3_aa: CSVDWTGGDSNGGYTF

j_call: TRBJ2-3
cdr3_length: 16
v_call: TRBV5-1
clone_size: NA
cdr3_aa: CASQAGTSGRTDTQYF

j_call: TRBJ2-7
cdr3_length: 17
v_call: TRBV5-5
clone_size: NA
cdr3_aa: CASSLLDRGRLPNEQYF

j_call: TRBJ1-2
cdr3_length: 14
v_call: TRBV6-2/TRBV6-3
clone_size: NA
cdr3_aa: CASSGGPTFYGYTF

j_call: TRBJ2-5
cdr3_length: 15
v_call: TRBV28
clone_size: NA
cdr3_aa: CASIRGPHGGETQYF

j_call: TRBJ2-6
cdr3_length: 19
v_call: TRBV6-2/TRBV6-3
clone_size: NA
cdr3_aa: CASSYPISGLSSGANVLTF

j_call: TRBJ1-6
cdr3_length: 17
v_call: TRBV5-1
clone_size: NA
cdr3_aa: CASSSGQVGTFNSPLHF

j_call: TRBJ1-2
cdr3_length: 16
v_call: TRBV5-8
clone_size: NA
cdr3_aa: CASSFGRGPNNYGYTF

j_call: TRBJ2-2
cdr3_length: 14
v_call: TRBV11-3
clone_size: NA
cdr3_aa: CASSLGGAIEELFF

j_call: TRBJ1-2
cdr3_length: 15
v_call: TRBV19
clone_size: NA
cdr3_aa: CASQDEGSANYGYTF

j_call: TRBJ2-7
cdr3_length: 12
v_call: TRBV2
clone_size: NA
cdr3_aa: CASSSDTYEQYF

j_call: TRBJ2-2
cdr3_length: 14
v_call: TRBV19
clone_size: NA
cdr3_aa: CASSYNRGIGELFF

j_call: TRBJ1-5
cdr3_length: 16
v_call: TRBV6-2/TRBV6-3
clone_size: NA
cdr3_aa: CASSYSDRDPNQPQHF

j_call: TRBJ1-2
cdr3_length: 14
v_call: TRBV19
clone_size: NA
cdr3_aa: CASSSLGQHYGYTF

j_call: TRBJ1-1
cdr3_length: 13
v_call: TRBV7-9
clone_size: NA
cdr3_aa: CASSLDGVTEAFF

j_call: TRBJ2-2
cdr3_length: 15
v_call: TRBV5-1
clone_size: NA
cdr3_aa: CASSLGDRETGELFF

j_call: TRBJ2-5
cdr3_length: 13
v_call: TRBV6-1
clone_size: NA
cdr3_aa: CASSESMRETQYF

j_call: TRBJ2-3
cdr3_length: 16
v_call: TRBV5-1
clone_size: NA
cdr3_aa: CASSLVGQTSTDTQYF

j_call: TRBJ2-2
cdr3_length: 14
v_call: TRBV5-4
clone_size: NA
cdr3_aa: CASSPSVRTGELFF

j_call: TRBJ1-1
cdr3_length: 14
v_call: TRBV14
clone_size: NA
cdr3_aa: CASSLRSMNTEAFF

j_call: TRBJ2-1
cdr3_length: 15
v_call: TRBV6-5
clone_size: NA
cdr3_aa: CASSYSGRGVNEQFF

j_call: TRBJ2-3
cdr3_length: 14
v_call: TRBV29-1
clone_size: NA
cdr3_aa: CSVASGTATDTQYF

j_call: TRBJ1-3
cdr3_length: 15
v_call: TRBV7-8
clone_size: NA
cdr3_aa: CASSLDGVAGNTIYF

j_call: TRBJ1-6
cdr3_length: 14
v_call: TRBV30
clone_size: NA
cdr3_aa: CAWRQPGNNSPLHF

j_call: TRBJ2-2
cdr3_length: 15
v_call: TRBV28
clone_size: NA
cdr3_aa: CASIWAGGQTGELFF

j_call: TRBJ2-1
cdr3_length: 11
v_call: TRBV20-1
clone_size: NA
cdr3_aa: CSARLVNEQFF

j_call: TRBJ2-6
cdr3_length: 15
v_call: TRBV30
clone_size: once
cdr3_aa: CAWIPGGSGANVLTF

j_call: TRBJ1-5
cdr3_length: 14
v_call: TRBV5-8
clone_size: NA
cdr3_aa: CASSATDSNQPQHF

j_call: TRBJ2-7
cdr3_length: 15
v_call: TRBV7-9
clone_size: NA
cdr3_aa: CASSPPTSGIHEQYF

j_call: TRBJ2-7
cdr3_length: 15
v_call: TRBV24-1
clone_size: NA
cdr3_aa: CATSHGTSGTGEQYF

j_call: TRBJ2-7
cdr3_length: 14
v_call: TRBV19
clone_size: NA
cdr3_aa: CASSLQSGRHEQYF

j_call: TRBJ2-7
cdr3_length: 15
v_call: TRBV7-8
clone_size: few
cdr3_aa: CASSSRRFSSYEQYF

j_call: TRBJ2-5
cdr3_length: 14
v_call: TRBV29-1
clone_size: NA
cdr3_aa: CSVDGTSVGETQYF

j_call: TRBJ1-4
cdr3_length: 14
v_call: TRBV28
clone_size: NA
cdr3_aa: CAVPEAGTNEKLFF

j_call: TRBJ2-3
cdr3_length: 16
v_call: TRBV5-5
clone_size: NA
cdr3_aa: CASSFDSGRAGDTQYF

j_call: TRBJ2-3
cdr3_length: 14
v_call: TRBV13
clone_size: NA
cdr3_aa: CASSFGQEFDTQYF

j_call: TRBJ2-3
cdr3_length: 14
v_call: TRBV4-1
clone_size: NA
cdr3_aa: CASSQVRRGDTQYF

j_call: TRBJ1-2
cdr3_length: 15
v_call: TRBV6-1
clone_size: NA
cdr3_aa: CASSEFGVANYGYTF

j_call: TRBJ2-3
cdr3_length: 16
v_call: TRBV5-1
clone_size: NA
cdr3_aa: CASSTGQNSYTDTQYF

j_call: TRBJ1-1
cdr3_length: 13
v_call: TRBV7-9
clone_size: few
cdr3_aa: CASSSGLGTEAFF

j_call: TRBJ1-2
cdr3_length: 14
v_call: TRBV4-3
clone_size: NA
cdr3_aa: CASSREGDFWGYTF

j_call: TRBJ2-1
cdr3_length: 15
v_call: TRBV7-8
clone_size: NA
cdr3_aa: CASSVAGGRYNEQFF

j_call: TRBJ2-3
cdr3_length: 16
v_call: TRBV18
clone_size: NA
cdr3_aa: CASSPMTSGSTDTQYF

j_call: TRBJ1-4
cdr3_length: 15
v_call: TRBV4-2
clone_size: few
cdr3_aa: CASSETGQGAKKLFF

j_call: TRBJ2-2
cdr3_length: 16
v_call: TRBV15
clone_size: NA
cdr3_aa: CATSRAGTAGAGELFF

j_call: TRBJ1-4
cdr3_length: 14
v_call: TRBV19
clone_size: once
cdr3_aa: CASSRREGNEKLFF

j_call: TRBJ2-7
cdr3_length: 12
v_call: TRBV7-9
clone_size: NA
cdr3_aa: CASSPVSYEQYF

j_call: TRBJ2-1
cdr3_length: 16
v_call: TRBV19
clone_size: many
cdr3_aa: CASSTGLRGNYNEQFF

j_call: TRBJ1-4
cdr3_length: 13
v_call: TRBV24-1
clone_size: NA
cdr3_aa: CATSDLKHEKLFF

j_call: TRBJ2-1
cdr3_length: 16
v_call: TRBV7-3
clone_size: NA
cdr3_aa: CASSSPGLAGINEQFF

j_call: TRBJ2-7
cdr3_length: 15
v_call: TRBV28
clone_size: NA
cdr3_aa: CASSPLLAVAYEQYF

j_call: TRBJ1-5
cdr3_length: 16
v_call: TRBV18
clone_size: NA
cdr3_aa: CASSPSDRGGNQPQHF

j_call: TRBJ2-1
cdr3_length: 17
v_call: TRBV7-2
clone_size: NA
cdr3_aa: CASSLGYNGRRSNEQFF